A single sample is the source of the 19 T cell receptor beta chains below, sequenced in a study of T cell responses to AZD1222 COVID-19 vaccine. Assay used: immunoSEQ multiplex PCR; TCRdb lists only in-frame clones, some missing. The sample yields about 96,000 clones, around 89% seen once. This specimen consisted of peripheral blood, obtained on day 0 of AZD1222 vaccination. The receptors originated from an adult in good health.

This chain joins TRBV6-5 and TRBJ2-7; 7 bases match TRBD1. The CDR3 loop spans 14 amino acids. Trimming cost V 5 bases and J 6 bases; bases outside gene matches: 10. Per germline, CDR1 MNHEY and CDR2 SVGAGI. Here the CDR3 DNA reads TGTGCCAGCAGTACCGACAGGGCCATCGGCGAGCAGTACTTC. This translates into CASSTDRAIGEQYF.

This chain uses TRBV10-3 with TRBJ2-5; D is unclear. The CDR3 covers 14 residues. Trimming left V 0 bases short and J 2 bases short, with 7 bases between. CDR1 ENHRY and CDR2 SYGVKD come from the germline V gene. The DNA of the CDR3 is TGTGCCATCAGTGAGTCGTGGGGTCAAGAGACCCAGTACTTC. It yields the protein CAISESWGQETQYF.

The J gene is TRBJ2-3, the V gene TRBV2, with 10 bases aligning to TRBD1. This CDR3 spans 14 amino acids. Germline V gene lookup returns CDR1 SNHLY and CDR2 FYNNEI. V shed 3 bases and J 6 bases; nucleotides not matched to a gene: 3. The CDR3 sequence: CASSDTGQGDTQYF. DNA of the CDR3: TGTGCCAGCAGTGATACGGGACAGGGGGATACGCAGTATTTT.

DNA for the CDR3: TGTGCCAGCAGCCCGGTGGGAGGAACTAACTATGGCTACACCTTC. It yields the protein CASSPVGGTNYGYTF. V and J are TRBV7-2 and TRBJ1-2; no firm D call. Looked up from germline, CDR1 is SGHTA and CDR2 is FQGNSA. There are 15 residues in the CDR3. The V and J ends lost 5 bases and 0 bases respectively, with 13 bases between them.

The chain carries TRBV2 and TRBJ1-1; D is uncertain. Trimming pared 5 bases from V and 1 base from J, leaving 11 bases between. This CDR3 is 14 amino acids long. Germline V gene data show CDR1 as SNHLY and CDR2 as FYNNEI. For the CDR3, the DNA is TGTGCCAGCAGTTTCACCGACGGGAACACTGAAGCTTTCTTT. Translating it yields CASSFTDGNTEAFF.

The J gene is TRBJ1-2, the V gene TRBV30; D gene ambiguous. Germline-derived CDR1 and CDR2 are GTSNPN and SVGIG (reference sequence). Trimming stripped 4 bases from V and 6 bases from J, with 12 bases between. CDR3 size: 12 residues. Here the CDR3 DNA reads TGTGCCTGGAATGTCAGAGAGCATGGCTACACCTTC. It is translated as CAWNVREHGYTF. The full variable domain, in which reference TRBV30 and TRBJ1-2 provide the parts outside the CDR3, is SQTIHQWPATLVQPVGSPLSLECTVEGTSNPNLYWYRQAAGRGLQLLFYSVGIGQISSEVPQNLSASRPQDRQFILSSKKLLLSDSGFYLCAWNVREHGYTFGSGTRLTVV.

The J gene is TRBJ1-2, the V gene TRBV5-1; D remains ambiguous. Germline V gene data show CDR1 as SGHRS and CDR2 as YFSETQ. Trimming cost V 2 bases and J 2 bases, with 7 bases left between them. The CDR3 has 13 residues. The CDR3 DNA follows: TGCGCCAGCAGCTTCGAAGGAAACTATGGCTACACCTTC. Encoded protein: CASSFEGNYGYTF.

This clone was counted once. The chain combines TRBV6-6 with TRBJ1-3; D uncertain. This CDR3 comprises 15 residues. Germline V CDR1 and CDR2: MNHNY, SVGAGI (reference sequence). V was shortened by 5 bases and J by 0 bases, with 11 bases between the two germline ends. The CDR3 region is CASSLGASSGNTIYF. The DNA for the CDR3 is TGTGCCAGCAGTCTCGGAGCGAGCTCTGGAAACACCATATATTTT.

The table lists this clone with a count of one. The chain links TRBV30 to TRBJ1-2; D gene unclear. Germline loops: CDR1 GTSNPN, CDR2 SVGIG (reference sequence). Between the trimmed V and J ends, which lost 3 bases and 8 bases, there was a span of 13 bases. CDR3 length: 12 amino acids. Written as DNA, the CDR3 is TGTGCCTGGAGATTGGCCCCCGGGGGCTACACCTTC. Protein product: CAWRLAPGGYTF.

The rearrangement uses TRBV5-1 and TRBJ2-3; D not resolved. Trimming removed 0 bases at V and 4 bases at J, with 6 bases between. The CDR3 covers 13 residues. Germline assignment: CDR1 SGHRS and CDR2 YFSETQ. As DNA, the CDR3 is TGCGCCAGCAGCTTGGGGGAAGCAGATACGCAGTATTTT. Amino acids: CASSLGEADTQYF.

V is TRBV30 and J is TRBJ1-6; D remains ambiguous. There are 14 residues in the CDR3. From germline, CDR1 is GTSNPN and CDR2 SVGIG (reference sequence). V was pared by 2 bases and J by 7 bases, with 12 bases between. The chain's CDR3 is CAWSLDLNNSPLHF. Written as DNA, the CDR3 is TGTGCCTGGAGTCTGGACCTAAACAATTCACCCCTCCACTTT.

The chain carries TRBV28 and TRBJ2-1; D unresolved. Germline-derived CDR1 and CDR2 are MDHEN and SYDVKM. Trimming stripped 6 bases from V and 9 bases from J, with 21 bases between. This CDR3 is built from 15 residues. The CDR3 loop reads CASRVGLAEHSEQFF. DNA for the CDR3: TGTGCCAGCAGGGTCGGATTAGCTGAACACAGTGAGCAGTTCTTC.

The chain joins TRBV5-1 to TRBJ1-3; perhaps TRBD1 as D (5 bases). The CDR3 loop spans 16 amino acids. Deletions cut 4 bases from V and 0 bases from J, with 14 bases between. The germline gives CDR1 SGHRS, CDR2 YFSETQ. Written as DNA, the CDR3 is TGCGCCAGCAGCAAAGAGGGGTCACGCTCTGGAAACACCATATATTTT. It specifies CASSKEGSRSGNTIYF.

The chain carries TRBV6-5 and TRBJ2-5; 7 bases align to TRBD1. Looked up from germline, CDR1 is MNHEY and CDR2 is SVGAGI. After removal of 2 bases from V and 4 bases from J, the junction contained 4 bases not matched to a gene. The CDR3 loop spans 14 amino acids. CDR3: CASSYQGGTETQYF. CDR3 sequence (DNA): TGTGCCAGCAGTTACCAAGGGGGCACAGAGACCCAGTACTTC.

The genes are TRBV5-5 and TRBJ1-2, with D unclear. Trimming left V 5 bases short and J 6 bases short, with 14 bases between. Germline CDR1 reads SGHKS; CDR2 reads YYEKEE (reference sequence). The CDR3 sequence is 13 residues long. CDR3 region: CASSTVLGNGYTF. For the CDR3, the DNA is TGTGCCAGCAGTACGGTATTGGGGAATGGCTACACCTTC.

The chain's CDR3 is CASSSGTGVRNYGYTF. The CDR3, as DNA: TGTGCCAGCAGCTCTGGGACAGGGGTAAGAAACTATGGCTACACCTTC. J is TRBJ1-2 and V is TRBV7-9; 10 bases line up with TRBD1. This CDR3 contains 16 residues. Germline CDR1 reads SEHNR; CDR2 reads FQNEAQ (reference sequence). V gave up 4 bases and J gave up 2 bases; unmatched junction bases: 7.

The rearrangement uses TRBV19 and TRBJ1-6; 8 bases match TRBD1. The ends lost 9 bases at V and 10 bases at J; junction bases unmatched: 11. Looked up from germline, CDR1 is LNHDA and CDR2 is SQIVND (reference sequence). The CDR3 is 14 residues long. CDR3 region: CASNRGGTGSPLHF. The DNA of the CDR3 is TGTGCCAGCAACCGAGGGGGGACAGGCTCACCCCTCCACTTT.

J is TRBJ2-1 and V is TRBV20-1; no firm D call. The germline V gene encodes CDR1 DFQATT and CDR2 SNEGSKA (reference sequence). V lost 3 bases to trimming and J lost 7 bases, with 16 bases between them. The CDR3 extends over 14 amino acids. The CDR3 region has the DNA TGCAGTGCTAGTTGGCCCAACTCCGGTAATGAGCAGTTCTTC. It is translated as CSASWPNSGNEQFF.

The chain is built from TRBV6-1 and TRBJ1-1, with D uncertain. The germline CDR1 and CDR2 sequences are MNHNS and SASEGT. With 2 bases removed from V and 5 bases from J, the gap between germline ends came to 18 bases. The CDR3 covers 16 residues. This CDR3 reads CASSERVDRGGTEAFF. CDR3 coding DNA: TGTGCCAGCAGTGAACGGGTGGATCGGGGAGGGACTGAAGCTTTCTTT.